What follows are 10 T cell receptor beta chains derived from one specimen sequenced in a study of cytomegalovirus exposure and HLA in healthy donors (dated by TCRdb to about 2017). Library preparation was by the immunoSEQ multiplex PCR assay. The multiplex PCR relied on a mix of 60 forward primers for TCR Vbeta segments and 13 reverse primers for TCR Jbeta segments. The table was pulled from immuneACCESS by TCRdb, which kept in-frame rearrangements only. Such tables lose some clones; where checked, under half of the loss comes from unresolved V genes, and the rest has no known cause. The sample table contains more than 15,000 clones; only one count was recorded for roughly 75% of them. Roughly 3.7% of the sample comes from the top ten. The source material was PBMCs. The receptors come from a man aged 18 to 30 in good health and CMV-seronegative.

This clone was counted between two and nine times. J is TRBJ2-1 and V is TRBV4-1; TRBD2 matches 8 bases. The CDR3 covers 16 residues. After removal of 4 bases from V and 10 bases from J, the junction contained 15 bases not matched to a gene. Germline lookup yields CDR1 MGHRA and CDR2 YSYEKL. The CDR3 is CASSPPGREGRLEQFF. The CDR3 coding sequence is TGCGCCAGCAGCCCGCCTGGCCGGGAGGGACGGTTAGAGCAGTTCTTC.

CDR3 nucleotide sequence: TGTGCCTGGAGTGTTCTAGATCCGAGCTCTGGGGCCAACGTCCTGACTTTC. Its translation: CAWSVLDPSSGANVLTF. The chain joins TRBV30 to TRBJ2-6, with no clear D. V lost 0 bases, J lost 0 bases, and 12 bases lay in between. The CDR3 loop spans 17 amino acids. Germline lookup yields CDR1 GTSNPN and CDR2 SVGIG (reference sequence).

J is TRBJ1-1 and V is TRBV5-1; 8 bases fit TRBD1. Germline CDR1 reads SGHRS; CDR2 reads YFSETQ. The CDR3 totals 15 residues. J was trimmed by 1 base and V by 3 bases; bases with no gene match: 5. CDR3 DNA: TGCGCCAGCAGCTCATGGACAGGGCAGAACACTGAAGCTTTCTTT. It translates to CASSSWTGQNTEAFF.

The chain has TRBV7-8 and TRBJ2-5; 7 positions agree with TRBD2. Per the germline V gene, CDR1 is SGHVS and CDR2 is FQNEAQ. V was pared by 2 bases and J by 4 bases, with 7 bases of the junction left unmatched. The CDR3 extends over 15 amino acids. This chain's CDR3 is CASSLLAGGSETQYF. Here the CDR3 DNA reads TGTGCCAGCAGCTTATTAGCGGGCGGTTCAGAGACCCAGTACTTC.

In nucleotides, the CDR3 is TGCGCCAGCAGTTCCCAGGGCCGGGGAGGAGACTATGGCTACACCTTC. Its translation: CASSSQGRGGDYGYTF. V gene TRBV4-1 combines with J gene TRBJ1-2, with D possibly being TRBD1 (5 bases). Germline V gives CDR1 MGHRA, CDR2 YSYEKL. The CDR3 covers 16 residues. The V end was cut by 6 bases, the J end by 3 bases, with 20 bases between.

This clone has just one count. The genes are TRBV2 and TRBJ1-6; TRBD1 matches 9 bases. Trimming cost V 4 bases and J 10 bases; bases outside gene matches: 8. CDR1 and CDR2 (germline): SNHLY, FYNNEI. This CDR3 spans 15 amino acids. CDR3 DNA: TGTGCCAGCAGTGTGACAGGGGGTTTTATGTCACCCCTCCACTTT. Its protein is CASSVTGGFMSPLHF.

The chain combines TRBV5-1 with TRBJ1-1; the D is unclear. V was shortened by 0 bases and J by 9 bases, with 9 bases between the two germline ends. The CDR3 runs 12 residues. Germline values: CDR1 SGHRS, CDR2 YFSETQ. The DNA for the CDR3 is TGCGCCAGCAGCTTGGACGAGGGAAAAGCTTTCTTT. This sequence encodes CASSLDEGKAFF.

The chain is built from TRBV6-5 and TRBJ2-6, with unresolved D. The CDR3 spans 15 residues. From germline, CDR1 is MNHEY and CDR2 SVGAGI. The germline V and J ends were trimmed by 5 bases and 0 bases, with 8 bases remaining between them. CDR3 nucleotides: TGTGCCAGCAGTCGGGTCCCCTCTGGGGCCAACGTCCTGACTTTC. Translating it yields CASSRVPSGANVLTF.

V gene TRBV5-1 combines with J gene TRBJ1-2; no firm D call. The ends were cut back, 1 base at V and 4 bases at J, with 11 bases in the middle. CDR1 and CDR2 from the germline V gene are SGHRS and YFSETQ. CDR3 length equals 14 residues. The CDR3 sequence: CASSLSGEGYGYTF. The CDR3, as DNA: TGCGCCAGCAGCTTGTCTGGGGAGGGCTATGGCTACACCTTC. Full variable domain (missing parts from reference TRBV5-1 and TRBJ1-2): KAGVTQTPRYLIKTRGQQVTLSCSPISGHRSVSWYQQTPGQGLQFLFEYFSETQRNKGNFPGRFSGRQFSNSRSEMNVSTLELGDSALYLCASSLSGEGYGYTFGSGTRLTVV.

The chain has TRBV30 and TRBJ2-3; 8 positions agree with TRBD2. CDR3 length equals 15 residues. V dropped 5 bases and J dropped 2; count of bases not matched to a gene: 9. Germline CDR1 is GTSNPN and CDR2 is SVGIG (reference sequence). For the CDR3, the DNA is TGTGCCTGGTCCCGCTCCGGGGGGGCCACAGATACGCAGTATTTT. This encodes CAWSRSGGATDTQYF.